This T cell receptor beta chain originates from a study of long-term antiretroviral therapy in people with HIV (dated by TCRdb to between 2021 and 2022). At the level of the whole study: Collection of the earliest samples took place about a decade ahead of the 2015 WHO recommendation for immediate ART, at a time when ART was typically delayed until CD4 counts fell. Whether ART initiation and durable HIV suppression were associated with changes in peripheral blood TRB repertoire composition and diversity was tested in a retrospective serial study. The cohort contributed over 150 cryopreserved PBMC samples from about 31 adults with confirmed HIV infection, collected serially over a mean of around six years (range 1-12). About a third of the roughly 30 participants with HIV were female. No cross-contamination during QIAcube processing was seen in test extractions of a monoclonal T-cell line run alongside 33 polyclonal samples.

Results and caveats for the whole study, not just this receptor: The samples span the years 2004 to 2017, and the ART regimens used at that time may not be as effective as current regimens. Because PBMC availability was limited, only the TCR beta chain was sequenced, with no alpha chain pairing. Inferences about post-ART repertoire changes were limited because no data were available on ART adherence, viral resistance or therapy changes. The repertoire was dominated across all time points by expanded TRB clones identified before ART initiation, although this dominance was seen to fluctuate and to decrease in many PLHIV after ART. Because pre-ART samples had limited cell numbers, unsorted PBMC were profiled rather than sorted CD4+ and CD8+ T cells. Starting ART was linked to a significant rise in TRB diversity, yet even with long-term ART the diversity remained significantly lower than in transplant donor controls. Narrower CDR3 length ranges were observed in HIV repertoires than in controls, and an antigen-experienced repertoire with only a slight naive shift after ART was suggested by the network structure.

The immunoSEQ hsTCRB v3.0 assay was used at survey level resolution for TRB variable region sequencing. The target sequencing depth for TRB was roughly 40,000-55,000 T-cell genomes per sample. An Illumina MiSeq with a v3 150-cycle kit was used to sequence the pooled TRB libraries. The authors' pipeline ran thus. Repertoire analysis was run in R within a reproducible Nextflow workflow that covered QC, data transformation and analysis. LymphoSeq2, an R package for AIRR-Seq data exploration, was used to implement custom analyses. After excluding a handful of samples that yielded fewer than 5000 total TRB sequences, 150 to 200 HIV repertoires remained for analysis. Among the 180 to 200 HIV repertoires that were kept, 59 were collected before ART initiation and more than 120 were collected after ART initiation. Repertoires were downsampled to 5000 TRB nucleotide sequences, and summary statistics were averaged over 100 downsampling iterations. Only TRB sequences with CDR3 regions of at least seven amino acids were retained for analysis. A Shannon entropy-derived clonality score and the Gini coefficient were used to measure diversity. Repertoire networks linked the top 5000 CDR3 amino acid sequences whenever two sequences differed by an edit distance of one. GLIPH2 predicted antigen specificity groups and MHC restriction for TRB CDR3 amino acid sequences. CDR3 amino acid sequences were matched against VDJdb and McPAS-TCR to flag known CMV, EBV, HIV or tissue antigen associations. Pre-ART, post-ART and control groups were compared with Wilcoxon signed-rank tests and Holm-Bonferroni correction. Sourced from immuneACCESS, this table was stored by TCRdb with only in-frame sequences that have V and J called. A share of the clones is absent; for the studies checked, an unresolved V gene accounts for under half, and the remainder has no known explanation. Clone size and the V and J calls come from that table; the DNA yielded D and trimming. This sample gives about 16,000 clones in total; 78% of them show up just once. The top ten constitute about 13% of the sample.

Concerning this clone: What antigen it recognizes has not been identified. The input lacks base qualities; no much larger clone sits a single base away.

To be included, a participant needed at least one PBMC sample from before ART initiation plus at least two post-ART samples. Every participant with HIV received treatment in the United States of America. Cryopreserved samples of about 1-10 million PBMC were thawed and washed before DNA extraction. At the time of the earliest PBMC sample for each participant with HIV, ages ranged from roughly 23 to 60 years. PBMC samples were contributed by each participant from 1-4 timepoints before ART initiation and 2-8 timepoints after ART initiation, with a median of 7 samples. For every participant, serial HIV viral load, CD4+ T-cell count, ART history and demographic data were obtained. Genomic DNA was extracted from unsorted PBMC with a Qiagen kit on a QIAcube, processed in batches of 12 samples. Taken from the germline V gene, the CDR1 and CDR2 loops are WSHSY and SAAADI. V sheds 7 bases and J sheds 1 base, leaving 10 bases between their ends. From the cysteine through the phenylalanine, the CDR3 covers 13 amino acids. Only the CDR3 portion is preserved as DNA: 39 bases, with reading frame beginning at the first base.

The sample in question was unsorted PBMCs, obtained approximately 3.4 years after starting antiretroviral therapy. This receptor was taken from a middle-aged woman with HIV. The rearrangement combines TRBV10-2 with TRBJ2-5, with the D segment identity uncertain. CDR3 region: CASTLDGQETQYF. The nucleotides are TGCGCCAGCACCTTAGACGGCCAAGAGACCCAGTACTTC.